One sample yielded the 21 T cell receptor beta chains listed below, sequenced in a study of T cells in Graves' hyperthyroidism and ophthalmopathy (dated by TCRdb to the late 2010s). Library creation used multiplex PCR. TCRdb lists the instrument as Illumina HiSeq 2000. The TCR beta CDR3 regions were amplified from the RNA transcripts. The first round of RT-PCR for the TCR CDR3 was performed with the HTBI primer set and the Qiagen OneStep RT-PCR kit. The public reads were reprocessed in TCRdb via fastp at Q25 and MiXCR, keeping in-frame beta chains. Entries that share a CDR3 protein sequence are merged under the most common genes and DNA. The sample table records nearly 600,000 distinct CDR3 sequences; roughly 14% of these occur just once. The ten largest clones represent 4.5% to 6% of the sample. Material: blood. These receptors all stem from a woman aged 25 to 39 with Graves' hyperthyroidism that later progressed to Graves' ophthalmopathy.

This clonotype was detected only a few times. The chain combines TRBV7-2 with TRBJ2-1, with D perhaps being TRBD1 or TRBD2 (5 bases each). CDR1 and CDR2 from the germline V gene are SGHTA and FQGNSA. The CDR3 extends over 12 amino acids. V gave up 4 bases and J gave up 10 bases, with 11 bases separating them. This CDR3 is CASSSVGGEQFF. For the CDR3, the DNA is TGTGCCAGCAGCTCAGTTGGGGGAGAGCAGTTCTTC. Based on the CDR3 plus reference TRBV7-2 and TRBJ2-1, the full variable domain is GAGVSQSPSNKVTEKGKDVELRCDPISGHTALYWYRQSLGQGLEFLIYFQGNSAPDKSGLPSDRFSAERTGGSVSTLTIQRTQQEDSAVYLCASSSVGGEQFFGPGTRLTVL.

The table lists this clonotype with many counts. This sequence joins TRBV20-1 and TRBJ2-3; the D is unclear. V lost 0 bases to trimming and J lost 0 bases, with 7 bases between them. CDR1 and CDR2 from the germline V gene are DFQATT and SNEGSKA (reference sequence). The CDR3 consists of 14 residues. Here the CDR3 DNA reads TGCAGTGCTAGAGATCGGTCGAGCACAGATACGCAGTATTTT. It translates to CSARDRSSTDTQYF.

This clonotype was observed at least ten times. V and J are TRBV28 and TRBJ2-7; a weak D match, TRBD2 (6 bases). This CDR3 contains 15 residues. Germline assignment: CDR1 MDHEN and CDR2 SYDVKM. The V end was cut by 2 bases, the J end by 0 bases, with 11 bases between. CDR3 residues: CASSLIPGLSYEQYF. CDR3 in DNA: TGTGCCAGCAGTTTAATTCCGGGACTCTCCTACGAGCAGTACTTC.

Points on this clonotype: A single base separates this from a much larger clone, so it may be a read error. V gene TRBV7-2 combines with J gene TRBJ2-3, with D tentatively TRBD2 (6 bases). There are 15 residues in the CDR3. Per the germline V gene, CDR1 is SGHTA and CDR2 is FQGNSA. Here the CDR3 reads CANSLTRGLTDTQYF. In nucleotides, the CDR3 is TGTGCCAACAGCTTGACGCGGGGCCTCACAGATACGCAGTATTTT. Looking up the rest from reference TRBV7-2 and TRBJ2-3 gives the full variable domain: GAGVSQSPSNKVTEKGKDVELRCDPISGHTALYWYRQSLGQGLEFLIYFQGNSAPDKSGLPSDRFSAERTGGSVSTLTIQRTQQEDSAVYLCANSLTRGLTDTQYFGPGTRLTVL.

Ten or more counts support this clonotype. This CDR3 is CSAREGDRATGELFF. The CDR3 bases are TGCAGTGCTAGGGAGGGGGACAGGGCCACCGGGGAGCTGTTTTTT. The genes are TRBV20-1 and TRBJ2-2, with 9 bases that match TRBD1. J gave up 4 bases and V 3 bases, and 6 bases lay outside the gene matches. CDR1 DFQATT and CDR2 SNEGSKA come from the germline V gene (reference sequence). This CDR3 contains 15 residues.

This clonotype was detected ten times or more. One end of the junction fails to match germline, which may point to a read error. J is TRBJ2-2 and V is TRBV27; D is uncertain. Germline-derived CDR1 and CDR2 are MNHEY and SMNVEV (reference sequence). CDR3 length equals 12 residues. The CDR3 sequence is CVCVANTGELFF. CDR3 nucleotide sequence: TGCGTGTGCGTAGCGAACACCGGGGAGCTGTTTTTT.

This clonotype was counted at least ten times. This chain links TRBV2 with TRBJ2-1; 8 nucleotides line up with TRBD2. The germline gives CDR1 SNHLY, CDR2 FYNNEI. V was pared by 3 bases and J by 7 bases, with 2 bases of the junction left unmatched. The CDR3 contains 13 residues. The CDR3 region is CASSEPSGNEQFF. DNA of the CDR3: TGTGCCAGCAGTGAGCCTAGCGGGAATGAGCAGTTCTTC.

This clonotype was seen ten or more times. The chain combines TRBV10-3 with TRBJ1-6, with D unresolved. V lost 2 bases and J 2 bases, leaving 10 bases between the germline ends. Germline V gives CDR1 ENHRY, CDR2 SYGVKD. CDR3 length: 16 residues. The CDR3: CAISERTVTYNSPLHF. CDR3 in DNA: TGTGCCATCAGTGAGCGGACGGTGACCTATAATTCACCCCTCCACTTT.

V and J are TRBV6-1 and TRBJ1-3; D is unresolved. The CDR3 is 15 amino acids. Germline assignment: CDR1 MNHNS and CDR2 SASEGT. V was clipped by 4 bases and J by 0 bases, with 10 bases between them. For the CDR3, the DNA is TGTGCCAGCAGTGCCGAGAGTTCCTCTGGAAACACCATATATTTT. It yields the protein CASSAESSSGNTIYF.

The chain joins TRBV9 to TRBJ1-6, with unresolved D. Germline lookup yields CDR1 SGDLS and CDR2 YYNGEE. The length of the CDR3 is 15 residues. The V gene lost 0 bases and the J gene lost 7 bases, with 11 bases spanning the gap. The CDR3 loop reads CASSVDSLENSPLHF. CDR3 DNA sequence: TGTGCCAGCAGCGTAGACAGCTTAGAGAATTCACCCCTCCACTTT.

The CDR3 region has the DNA TGTGCCAGCAGCCCATGGGACGGTGAGCAGTTCTTC. Its translation is CASSPWDGEQFF. The chain has TRBV11-3 and TRBJ2-1; D possibly uses TRBD1 or TRBD2 (5 bases each). The length of the CDR3 is 12 residues. V was clipped by 5 bases and J by 9 bases, with 11 bases between them. The germline gives CDR1 SGHNT, CDR2 YENEEA.

This clonotype was detected many times. The V gene is TRBV18, the J gene TRBJ1-3; D may be TRBD1 (6 bases). Looked up from germline, CDR1 is KGHSH and CDR2 is LQKENI. Trimming shortened V by 3 bases and J by 2 bases, and 14 bases separated the two germline ends. CDR3 size: 16 residues. The CDR3 coding sequence is TGTGCCAGCTCACCGCCCAGAACAGGGCCTGGAAACACCATATATTTT. Translation: CASSPPRTGPGNTIYF. Combining the CDR3 with reference TRBV18 and TRBJ1-3 gives the whole variable domain NAGVMQNPRHLVRRRGQEARLRCSPMKGHSHVYWYRQLPEEGLKFMVYLQKENIIDESGMPKERFSAEFPKEGPSILRIQQVVRGDSAAYFCASSPPRTGPGNTIYFGEGSWLTVV.

The sample holds many counts of this clonotype. CDR3 DNA: TGTGCCAGCACAAATAGCGGAAATTCCTACGAGCAGTACTTC. This sequence encodes CASTNSGNSYEQYF. The chain uses TRBV2 and TRBJ2-7; tentative D call: TRBD2 (6 bases). V lost 7 bases and J lost 1, with 14 bases in between. The CDR3 totals 14 residues. Germline CDR1 SNHLY, CDR2 FYNNEI.

This clonotype was counted between two and nine times. J is TRBJ2-7 and V is TRBV3-1; D not certain. The CDR3 has 15 residues. Trimming removed 4 bases at V and 2 bases at J, with 15 bases between. CDR1 and CDR2 from the germline V gene are LGHDT and YNNKEL (reference sequence). This CDR3 is CASSPREGWAYEQYF. Here the CDR3 DNA reads TGTGCCAGCAGCCCCCGTGAAGGGTGGGCCTACGAGCAGTACTTC.

On this clonotype: A much larger clone is a single base away; this may be a read error. CDR3 protein: CVSSQPQETQYF. The CDR3 nucleotides are TGTGTCAGCAGTCAACCCCAAGAGACCCAGTACTTC. V and J are TRBV3-1 and TRBJ2-5; D call uncertain. The CDR3 is 12 residues long. Germline assignment: CDR1 LGHDT and CDR2 YNNKEL (reference sequence).

This clonotype was seen a few times. The chain uses TRBV6-2 or TRBV6-3 and TRBJ2-3, with 7 bases that match TRBD2. The germline CDR1 and CDR2 sequences are MNHEY and SVGEGT. The CDR3 totals 17 residues. The V gene end was trimmed by 4 bases and the J gene end by 4 bases; junction bases not matched to a gene: 14. CDR3 protein: CASSSPGYPGGSDTQYF. The CDR3 DNA reads TGTGCCAGCAGTTCCCCCGGGTACCCGGGAGGATCAGATACGCAGTATTTT.

This clonotype was observed many times. The chain carries TRBV20-1 and TRBJ1-4; 8 bases are a match to TRBD1. The CDR3 has 13 residues. Germline CDR1 is DFQATT and CDR2 is SNEGSKA (reference sequence). V trimming: 6 bases; J trimming: 8 bases; junction bases outside the gene matches: 8. Here the CDR3 reads CSAQQGVGEKLFF. CDR3 in DNA: TGCAGTGCACAACAGGGGGTGGGAGAAAAACTGTTTTTT.

About this clonotype: A much larger clone differs by one base, so this may be a read error. This rearrangement joins TRBV9 to TRBJ2-7; TRBD1 or TRBD2 may be the D gene (5 bases each). CDR1 SGDLS and CDR2 YYNGEE come from the germline V gene. CDR3 length: 13 amino acids. The CDR3 coding sequence is TGTGCCAGCAGCGTAGAGGTTAGGGACGAGCGGTACTTC. Translating it yields CASSVEVRDERYF.

V gene TRBV6-9 combines with J gene TRBJ1-3; unclear D gene. Trimming removed 3 bases from V and 9 bases from J, with 15 bases in between. The CDR3 runs to 14 residues. CDR1 and CDR2 (germline): MNHGY, SVAAGI. The CDR3 protein is CASSYDPDSFTIYF. Written as DNA, the CDR3 is TGTGCCAGCAGTTACGATCCCGACTCCTTCACCATATATTTT.

This clonotype was counted many times. This chain uses TRBV30 with TRBJ1-5, with 7 positions matching TRBD1. This CDR3 spans 14 amino acids. The germline gives CDR1 GTSNPN, CDR2 SVGIG (reference sequence). V was clipped by 3 bases and J by 6 bases; unmatched bases: 8. CDR3 DNA sequence: TGTGCCTGGAGCAAAACAGGGGCGGGTCAGCCCCAGCATTTT. It encodes CAWSKTGAGQPQHF.

The chain couples TRBV7-2 to TRBJ2-7; 8 nucleotides align to TRBD1. V lost 5 bases, J lost 0 bases, and 6 bases stayed unmatched. Germline V lookup: CDR1 SGHTA, CDR2 FQGNSA. This CDR3 contains 15 residues. CDR3 nucleotide sequence: TGTGCCAGCAGCCTGGGGACAGGACCCTCCTACGAGCAGTACTTC. Its translation is CASSLGTGPSYEQYF.